This T cell receptor beta chain emerged from a study of blood T cell repertoires in COVID-19. This table comes from immunoSEQ multiplex PCR, and its TCRdb copy is limited to in-frame clones, with some not included. Here the sample spans some 25,000 clones, roughly 84% being singletons. This clone was observed a handful of times. In germline, CDR1 is MNHEY, CDR2 SVGAGI. The V and J ends lost 5 bases and 3 bases respectively, with 10 bases between them. The CDR3 loop spans 13 amino acids. The receptor was derived from a human donor in a cohort sampled during active COVID-19. Sequenced: peripheral blood. This chain links TRBV6-5 with TRBJ1-1; D is uncertain. In nucleotides, the CDR3 is TGTGCCAGCAGTACTACTCGCCACACTGAAGCTTTCTTT. It specifies CASSTTRHTEAFF.